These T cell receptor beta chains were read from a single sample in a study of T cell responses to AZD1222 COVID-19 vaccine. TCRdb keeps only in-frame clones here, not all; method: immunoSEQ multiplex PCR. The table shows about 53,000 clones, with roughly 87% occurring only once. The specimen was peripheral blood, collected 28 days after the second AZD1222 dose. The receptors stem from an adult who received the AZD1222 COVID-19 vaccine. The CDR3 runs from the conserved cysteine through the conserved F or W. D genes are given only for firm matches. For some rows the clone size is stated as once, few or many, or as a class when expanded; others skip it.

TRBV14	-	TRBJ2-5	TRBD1	CASSSRGLQETQYF	TGTGCCAGCAGCTCGAGGGGGCTTCAAGAGACCCAGTACTTC
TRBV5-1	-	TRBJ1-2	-	CASSVDSHGYTF	TGCGCCAGCAGTGTGGACTCGCACGGCTACACCTTC
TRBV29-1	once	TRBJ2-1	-	CSVEPGRSNEQFF	TGCAGCGTTGAACCCGGCAGGAGCAATGAGCAGTTCTTC
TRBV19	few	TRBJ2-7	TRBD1	CASTPTGQGKNEQYF	TGTGCCAGTACTCCGACGGGACAGGGGAAGAACGAGCAGTACTTC
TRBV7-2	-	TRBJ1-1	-	CASSVLWGMNTEAFF	TGTGCCAGCAGCGTTCTTTGGGGCATGAACACTGAAGCTTTCTTT
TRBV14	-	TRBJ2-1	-	CASSNRLSSYNEQFF	TGTGCCAGCAGCAATCGACTATCCTCCTACAATGAGCAGTTCTTC
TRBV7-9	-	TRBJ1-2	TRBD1	CASSPLSTGAHGYTF	TGTGCCAGCAGCCCCCTCTCGACAGGGGCCCATGGCTACACCTTC
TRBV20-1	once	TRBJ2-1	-	CSARERNEQFF	TGCAGTGCTAGAGAGAGGAATGAGCAGTTCTTC
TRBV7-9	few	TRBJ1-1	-	CASSSEGGTEAFF	TGTGCCAGCAGCTCAGAAGGGGGGACTGAAGCTTTCTTT
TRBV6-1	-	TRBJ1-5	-	CASSEQDSNQPQHF	TGTGCCAGCAGTGAACAGGATAGCAATCAGCCCCAGCATTTT
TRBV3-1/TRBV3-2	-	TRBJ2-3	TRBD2	CASSQGMASGRGGGYTQYF	TGTGCCAGCAGCCAAGGAATGGCTAGCGGGAGGGGCGGAGGATATACGCAGTATTTT
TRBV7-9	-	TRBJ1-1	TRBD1	CASSTRQGVAEAFF	TGTGCCAGCAGCACACGACAGGGGGTGGCTGAAGCTTTCTTT
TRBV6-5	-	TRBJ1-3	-	CASNAGGNTIYF	TGTGCCAGCAATGCCGGGGGAAACACCATATATTTT
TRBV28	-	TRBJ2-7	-	CASSPGTQVWEQYF	TGTGCCAGCAGTCCCGGGACTCAGGTTTGGGAGCAGTACTTC
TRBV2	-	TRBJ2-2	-	CASREGRITGELFF	TGTGCCAGCAGGGAAGGCAGGATCACCGGGGAGCTGTTTTTT
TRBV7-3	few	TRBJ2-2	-	CASSFRSLDRRNTGELFF	TGTGCCAGCAGTTTTCGCTCCCTTGACAGGAGAAACACCGGGGAGCTGTTTTTT
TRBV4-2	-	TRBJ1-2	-	CASSQDPRANYGYTF	TGTGCCAGCAGCCAAGATCCCAGAGCTAACTATGGCTACACCTTC
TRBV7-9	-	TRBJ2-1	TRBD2	CASSLYLAGVSYNEQFF	TGTGCCAGCAGCTTATACCTAGCGGGAGTCTCCTACAATGAGCAGTTCTTC
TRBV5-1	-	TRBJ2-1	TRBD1	CASSLETGVYNEQFF	TGCGCCAGCAGCTTGGAGACAGGGGTTTACAATGAGCAGTTCTTC
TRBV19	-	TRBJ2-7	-	CASSIPLGEQYF	TGTGCCAGTAGTATCCCCTTGGGGGAGCAGTACTTC
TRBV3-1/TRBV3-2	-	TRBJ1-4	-	CASSQDPYNELFF	TGTGCCAGCAGCCAAGATCCTTATAACGAACTGTTTTTT
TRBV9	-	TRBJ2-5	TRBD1	CASTRSGTGIRETQYF	TGTGCCAGCACCCGCTCCGGGACAGGGATTCGAGAGACCCAGTACTTC
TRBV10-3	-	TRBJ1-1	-	CATAQQEAFF	TGTGCCACCGCACAGCAGGAAGCTTTCTTT
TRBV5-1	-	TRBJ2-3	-	CASSLGFSSTDTQYF	TGCGCCAGCAGCTTGGGTTTCAGTAGCACAGATACGCAGTATTTT
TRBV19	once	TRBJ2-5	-	CASSIGLGIETQYF	TGTGCCAGTAGTATAGGGCTTGGGATAGAGACCCAGTACTTC
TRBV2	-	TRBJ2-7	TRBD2	CASSPSGTIAYEQYF	TGTGCCAGCAGTCCTAGCGGAACTATCGCCTACGAGCAGTACTTC
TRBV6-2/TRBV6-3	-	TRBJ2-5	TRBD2	CASSYSSGRGETQYF	TGTGCCAGCAGTTACTCTAGCGGGAGGGGAGAGACCCAGTACTTC
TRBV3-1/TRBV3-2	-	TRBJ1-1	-	CASRARLGSTEAFF	TGTGCCAGCAGAGCCCGTTTAGGTAGCACTGAAGCTTTCTTT
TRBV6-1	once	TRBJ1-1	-	CASSENRMNTEAFF	TGTGCCAGCAGTGAAAACAGGATGAACACTGAAGCTTTCTTT
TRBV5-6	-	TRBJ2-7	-	CASRTYGVTYEQYF	TGTGCCAGCAGGACTTATGGTGTAACCTACGAGCAGTACTTC
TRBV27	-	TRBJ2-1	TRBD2	CASSITSDNYNEQFF	TGTGCCAGCAGTATCACTAGCGATAACTACAATGAGCAGTTCTTC
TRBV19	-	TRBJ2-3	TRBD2	CASSWASGTTDTQYF	TGTGCCAGTAGTTGGGCTAGCGGGACTACAGATACGCAGTATTTT
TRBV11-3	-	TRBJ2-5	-	CASSLGRQAQETQYF	TGTGCCAGCAGCTTAGGCCGACAGGCCCAAGAGACCCAGTACTTC
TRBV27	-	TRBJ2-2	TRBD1	CASSLRTGVSGELFF	TGTGCCAGCAGTCTCCGGACAGGGGTTTCCGGGGAGCTGTTTTTT
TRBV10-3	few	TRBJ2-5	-	CAISVKGETQYF	TGTGCCATCAGTGTCAAGGGGGAGACCCAGTACTTC
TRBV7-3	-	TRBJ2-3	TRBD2	CASSLAGGSVDTQYF	TGTGCCAGCAGCTTAGCGGGAGGATCGGTAGATACGCAGTATTTT
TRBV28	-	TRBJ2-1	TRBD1	CATGTGVVGGQFF	TGCGCAACCGGGACAGGGGTAGTCGGGGGGCAGTTCTTC
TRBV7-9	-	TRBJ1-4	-	CASSLVIATTNEKLFF	TGTGCCAGCAGCTTAGTTATAGCCACAACTAATGAAAAACTGTTTTTT
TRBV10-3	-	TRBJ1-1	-	CAISESGRNTEAFF	TGTGCCATCAGTGAGTCGGGGCGGAACACTGAAGCTTTCTTT
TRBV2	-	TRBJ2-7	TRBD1	CASSARGQGGSEQYF	TGTGCCAGCAGTGCTAGGGGACAGGGAGGCAGCGAGCAGTACTTC
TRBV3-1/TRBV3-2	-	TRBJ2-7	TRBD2	CASSPSWTSDYEQYF	TGTGCCAGCAGCCCTTCGTGGACTAGCGATTACGAGCAGTACTTC
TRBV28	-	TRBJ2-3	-	CASSPGTGRDTQYF	TGTGCCAGCAGTCCTGGGACTGGAAGGGATACGCAGTATTTT
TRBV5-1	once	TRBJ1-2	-	CASSPDLNYGYTF	TGCGCCAGCAGCCCCGACCTAAACTATGGCTACACCTTC
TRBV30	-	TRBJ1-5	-	CAWSRGMDSNQPQHF	TGTGCCTGGAGTCGGGGTATGGATAGCAATCAGCCCCAGCATTTT
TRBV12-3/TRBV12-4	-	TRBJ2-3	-	CASSLLGDTQYF	TGTGCCAGCAGCCTACTGGGGGATACGCAGTATTTT
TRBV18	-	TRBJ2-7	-	CASSKGGNEQYF	TGTGCCAGCTCCAAGGGGGGGAACGAGCAGTACTTC
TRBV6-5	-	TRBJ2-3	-	CASSYGPRTSTDTQYF	TGTGCCAGCAGTTATGGTCCACGGACTAGCACAGATACGCAGTATTTT
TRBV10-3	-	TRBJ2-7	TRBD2	CAISETSGSIYEQYF	TGTGCCATCAGTGAGACTAGCGGGTCGATCTACGAGCAGTACTTC
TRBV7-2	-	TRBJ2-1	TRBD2	CASRPTSGRLLHNEQFF	TGTGCCAGCAGACCGACTAGCGGGAGGCTCCTCCACAATGAGCAGTTCTTC
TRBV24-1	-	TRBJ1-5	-	CATSARGQPNQPQHF	TGTGCCACCAGTGCACGAGGTCAGCCTAATCAGCCCCAGCATTTT
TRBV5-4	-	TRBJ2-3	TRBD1	CASSPGQGPTDTQYF	TGTGCCAGCAGCCCGGGACAGGGGCCCACAGATACGCAGTATTTT
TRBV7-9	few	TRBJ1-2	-	CASSLEEGRGYTF	TGTGCCAGCAGCTTAGAGGAGGGGAGAGGCTACACCTTC
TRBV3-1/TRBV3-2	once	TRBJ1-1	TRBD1	CASSQSRGQGVTEAFF	TGTGCCAGCAGCCAATCAAGGGGTCAGGGGGTAACTGAAGCTTTCTTT
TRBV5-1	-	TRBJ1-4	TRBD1	CASRTEQGAGEKLFF	TGCGCCAGCAGGACGGAACAGGGGGCAGGGGAAAAACTGTTTTTT
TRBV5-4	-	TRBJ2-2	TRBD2	CASSFQAGWTGELFF	TGTGCCAGCAGCTTTCAAGCGGGATGGACCGGGGAGCTGTTTTTT
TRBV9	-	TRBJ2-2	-	CASSVDGTGELFF	TGTGCCAGCAGCGTAGACGGCACCGGGGAGCTGTTTTTT
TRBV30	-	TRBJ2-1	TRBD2	CAWRGLGGSDEQFF	TGTGCCTGGAGGGGACTAGGGGGGAGCGATGAGCAGTTCTTC
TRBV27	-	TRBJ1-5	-	CASSLWGNSNQPQHF	TGTGCCAGCAGTTTATGGGGGAATAGCAATCAGCCCCAGCATTTT
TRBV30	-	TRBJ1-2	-	CAWSRGQGNYGYTF	TGTGCCTGGAGCCGAGGCCAGGGCAACTATGGCTACACCTTC
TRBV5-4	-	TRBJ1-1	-	CASSLDRAANTEAFF	TGTGCCAGCAGCTTGGATCGGGCGGCGAACACTGAAGCTTTCTTT